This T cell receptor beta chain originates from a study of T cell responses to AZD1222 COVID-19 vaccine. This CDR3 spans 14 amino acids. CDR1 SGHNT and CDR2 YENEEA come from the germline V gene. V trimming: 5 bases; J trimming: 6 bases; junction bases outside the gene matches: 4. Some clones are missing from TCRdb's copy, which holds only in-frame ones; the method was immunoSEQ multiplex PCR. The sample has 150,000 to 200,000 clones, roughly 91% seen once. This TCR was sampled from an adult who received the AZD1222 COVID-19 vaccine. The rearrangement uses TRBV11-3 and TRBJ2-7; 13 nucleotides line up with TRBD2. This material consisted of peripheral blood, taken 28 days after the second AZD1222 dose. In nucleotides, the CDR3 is TGTGCCAGCAGCCCCGGACTAGCGGGAGCCGAGCAGTACTTC. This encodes CASSPGLAGAEQYF.